Below, 17 T cell receptor beta chains from the same sample are listed, as sequenced in a study of T cells in Graves' hyperthyroidism and ophthalmopathy. From RNA transcripts, TCR beta CDR3 regions were amplified. HTBI primers were used for first-round RT-PCR of the TCR CDR3. MiXCR was run by TCRdb on the multiplex PCR reads, yielding one entry per CDR3 protein. The table shows some 600,000 distinct CDR3 sequences, with roughly 14% occurring only once. Sequencing was done on a sample of blood. These receptors all stem from a woman in her twenties or thirties with Graves' hyperthyroidism that later progressed to Graves' ophthalmopathy.

This clonotype was seen repeatedly, ten times or more. This rearrangement joins TRBV18 to TRBJ2-3; D is unclear. Germline CDR1 is KGHSH and CDR2 is LQKENI. Trimming removed 0 bases from V and 6 bases from J, with 7 bases in between. This CDR3 contains 13 residues. CDR3 protein: CASSPPGGDTQYF. The DNA for the CDR3 is TGTGCCAGCTCACCACCCGGTGGGGATACGCAGTATTTT.

This clonotype came up many times. The chain joins TRBV30 to TRBJ2-5, with no clear D. The CDR3 sequence is 13 residues long. Trimming shortened V by 5 bases and J by 5 bases, and 15 bases separated the two germline ends. Germline CDR1 GTSNPN, CDR2 SVGIG (reference sequence). The CDR3 region has the DNA TGTGCCTGGTGGGTCCCAGGCGGCGAGACCCAGTACTTC. It encodes CAWWVPGGETQYF. Based on the CDR3 plus reference TRBV30 and TRBJ2-5, the full variable domain is SQTIHQWPATLVQPVGSPLSLECTVEGTSNPNLYWYRQAAGRGLQLLFYSVGIGQISSEVPQNLSASRPQDRQFILSSKKLLLSDSGFYLCAWWVPGGETQYFGPGTRLLVL.

This clonotype appeared many times. CDR3 bases: TGCAGTGCTGCCCGGACAGGGGGACTAAACATTCAGTACTTC. It codes for CSAARTGGLNIQYF. This sequence joins TRBV20-1 and TRBJ2-4, with TRBD1 matching 10 bases. Germline V gene data show CDR1 as DFQATT and CDR2 as SNEGSKA (reference sequence). V trimming: 5 bases; J trimming: 6 bases; junction bases outside the gene matches: 7. CDR3 size: 14 residues.

This clonotype was recorded at least ten times. V gene TRBV6-1 combines with J gene TRBJ2-3; D not resolved. Germline-derived CDR1 and CDR2 are MNHNS and SASEGT. The CDR3 extends over 15 amino acids. Deletions cut 4 bases from V and 4 bases from J, with 15 bases between. In DNA, the CDR3 is TGTGCCAGCAGTGGGAGCTACTCTGGGGCAGATACGCAGTATTTT. Protein: CASSGSYSGADTQYF.

V usage is TRBV20-1 and J usage is TRBJ2-2; no clear D. The ends were cut back, 4 bases at V and 0 bases at J, with 12 bases in the middle. CDR3 length: 15 amino acids. Germline V CDR1 and CDR2: DFQATT, SNEGSKA (reference sequence). The CDR3 DNA follows: TGCAGTGCTATCCAGGCAACCGCGAACACCGGGGAGCTGTTTTTT. This translates into CSAIQATANTGELFF.

The chain has TRBV7-9 and TRBJ2-6, with D hard to call. Germline V gene data show CDR1 as SEHNR and CDR2 as FQNEAQ (reference sequence). Trimming cost V 1 base and J 4 bases, with 8 bases left between them. The CDR3 is 15 residues long. CDR3 DNA sequence: TGTGCCAGCAGCTTAGAACTTCTCGGGGCCAACGTCCTGACTTTC. Its translation is CASSLELLGANVLTF.

The gene calls are TRBV5-6 and TRBJ1-5; D call uncertain. Per germline, CDR1 SGHDT and CDR2 YYEEEE. This CDR3 is 13 amino acids long. The V and J ends lost 0 bases and 11 bases respectively, with 12 bases between them. The CDR3 DNA reads as TGTGCCAGCAGCTTGGGGACGGCTCCTTCCCAGCATTTT. Protein product: CASSLGTAPSQHF.

This clonotype was picked up many times. The V call is TRBV2, the J call TRBJ1-2, with a weak D call TRBD1 (5 bases). Germline CDR1 and CDR2: SNHLY and FYNNEI. V lost 3 bases and J lost 5, with 10 bases in between. The CDR3 loop spans 13 amino acids. CDR3 nucleotide sequence: TGTGCCAGCAGTGATGGGGGTGAATATGGCTACACCTTC. Translation gives CASSDGGEYGYTF.

This clonotype was observed a handful of times. The CDR3, as DNA: TGTGCCAGCAGCGTAGTCCAAAATTCACCCCTCCACTTT. It encodes CASSVVQNSPLHF. The chain joins TRBV9 to TRBJ1-6; no firm D call. Trimming left V 0 bases short and J 7 bases short, with 5 bases between. Germline CDR1 and CDR2: SGDLS and YYNGEE. CDR3 length: 13 amino acids.

The table lists this clonotype with many counts. The chain joins TRBV29-1 to TRBJ2-3, with 8 bases aligning to TRBD2. CDR3 size: 13 residues. Per the germline V gene, CDR1 is SQVTM and CDR2 is ANQGSEA. V shed 3 bases, J shed 8 bases, and the junction held 7 bases outside the gene matches. CDR3 loop: CSVDGLAGGTQYF. For the CDR3, the DNA is TGCAGCGTTGACGGCCTAGCGGGTGGTACGCAGTATTTT.

This clonotype was picked up many times. This sequence joins TRBV12-3 or TRBV12-4 and TRBJ1-4; 8 positions agree with TRBD1. This CDR3 is built from 14 residues. The ends lost 4 bases at V and 4 bases at J; junction bases unmatched: 2. CDR3: CASSSGQVNEKLFF. CDR3 nucleotide sequence: TGTGCCAGCAGTTCGGGACAGGTTAATGAAAAACTGTTTTTT.

There are many counts of this clonotype. The V gene is TRBV2, the J gene TRBJ1-1; D is uncertain. CDR3 length: 15 amino acids. The V end lost 4 bases, the J end lost 1 base, and 13 bases lay between the germline ends. Germline V CDR1 and CDR2: SNHLY, FYNNEI. The CDR3 DNA sequence: TGTGCCAGCAGTGTAAGAAGTAGTTCGAACACTGAAGCTTTCTTT. Translation gives CASSVRSSSNTEAFF.

This clonotype was seen a few times. The CDR3 bases are TGTGCCAGCAGCCCCTGGGAGGGTCCGGGGTTATACGAGCAGTACTTC. Translating gives CASSPWEGPGLYEQYF. This rearrangement joins TRBV14 to TRBJ2-7; 7 bases line up with TRBD2. The V segment lost 4 bases and the J segment 4 bases; nucleotides outside the gene matches: 13. The CDR3 is 16 amino acids. Germline V gene lookup returns CDR1 SGHDN and CDR2 FVKESK.

This clonotype was seen a handful of times. With a much larger clone just one base away, this may be a read error. The rearrangement uses TRBV7-2 and TRBJ2-7; TRBD2 matches 14 bases. After removal of 5 bases from V and 7 bases from J, the junction contained 4 bases not matched to a gene. This CDR3 region has 14 residues. CDR1 is SGHTA, CDR2 FQGNSA, per germline. The CDR3 region has the DNA TGTGCCAGCAGCCAGGGACTAGCGGGAGAGGAGCAGTACTTC. The encoded protein is CASSQGLAGEEQYF.

The sample holds a few counts of this clonotype. The CDR3 sequence is CASSLNKKAGVGEKLFF. The CDR3, as DNA: TGTGCCAGCAGTTTGAACAAGAAGGCTGGGGTGGGTGAAAAACTGTTTTTT. This chain links TRBV28 with TRBJ1-4, with unresolved D. Trimming shortened V by 3 bases and J by 7 bases, and 21 bases separated the two germline ends. Germline values: CDR1 MDHEN, CDR2 SYDVKM. CDR3 length equals 17 residues.

This clonotype was counted at least ten times. The V gene is TRBV29-1, the J gene TRBJ2-7; a possible D gene is TRBD2 (5 bases). V dropped 2 bases and J dropped 5 bases, with 13 bases sitting between them. Germline V CDR1 and CDR2: SQVTM, ANQGSEA. The CDR3 is 13 residues long. CDR3 protein: CSVERLAGDEQYF. The CDR3 nucleotides are TGCAGCGTTGAACGGCTAGCCGGCGACGAGCAGTACTTC.

The CDR3 spells CASSLWGRGSNQPQHF. CDR3 sequence (DNA): TGTGCCAGCAGTTTATGGGGCAGGGGAAGCAATCAGCCCCAGCATTTT. The chain joins TRBV27 to TRBJ1-5; a weak D match, TRBD1 (6 bases). CDR3 length: 16 amino acids. Germline assignment: CDR1 MNHEY and CDR2 SMNVEV (reference sequence). V lost 1 base, J lost 1 base, and 11 bases lay in between.